Described below is a single T cell receptor beta chain sequence and its context. Its antigen is as yet unknown. Researchers ran the assay at a deep level. Template for every sorted-subset replicate PCR totaled approximately 0.2 ug DNA, some 30,000 T cell genomes. Sequenced by immunoSEQ multiplex PCR; TCRdb stores in-frame clones only, minus some. Counted here are some 1 million clones, about 70% occurring once; the ten biggest clones make up approximately 1.5%. V gave up 3 bases and J gave up 6 bases, with 3 bases separating them. This CDR3 is built from 11 residues. Germline CDR1 and CDR2: SNHLY and FYNNEI. This specimen comes from a study of shared clonotypes between healthy human individuals. Study outcomes and limitations: Few donors limited the genetic and exposure-history diversity represented.

This sequence originates from a man aged 18 to 30 in good health. Sequenced input: memory CD4+ T cells sorted from blood. The subset was: CD45RA-negative fraction. The chain links TRBV2 to TRBJ1-5, with unresolved D. The CDR3 protein is CASSDGQPQHF. CDR3 nucleotides: TGTGCCAGCAGTGATGGTCAGCCCCAGCATTTT.